This T cell receptor beta chain was retrieved from a study of CXCR3-negative and CXCR3-positive naive CD8 T cells. Those CD8+ T cells considered naive were CD45RO-CCR7+CD27+CD95-. The germline gives CDR1 LGHNA, CDR2 YSLEER. CDR3 length: 14 residues. The TRB cDNA libraries were prepared by 5' RACE with UMI labels. TCRdb re-called the 5' RACE reads and catalogs CDR3 proteins one per entry, DNA excluded. Its clone listing holds around 26,000 distinct CDR3 sequences. This sequence originates from a human donor in good health. Some clones in this sample may be carry-over from other donors' samples. The chain couples TRBV4-3 to TRBJ2-5; as DNA is missing, the TRBD1 call by TCRdb cannot be tested. What was sequenced was naive CXCR3- CD8+ T cells from blood. Documented subset: CD45RO-CCR7+CD27+CD95- naive CD8+ T cells lacking CXCR3 (TNR3-). CDR3 in amino acids: CASSGGADGETQYF.